This is a list of T cell receptor beta chains from one sample in a study of T cells in Graves' hyperthyroidism and ophthalmopathy. TCRdb itself ran the multiplex PCR reads through MiXCR, one entry per CDR3 protein. The sample records hundreds of thousands of distinct CDR3 sequences, 30% to 40% being singletons. Sequenced material: blood. The source is a woman in her forties with Graves' hyperthyroidism. CDR3s include the opening cysteine and the closing phenylalanine or tryptophan. A D gene is named only where the DNA matches it firmly. The size entry is marked missing in some rows and otherwise reads once, few, many or a size class.

>TRBV5-5|many|.|TRBJ1-6
TGTGCCAGCAGCTTGGCCCCAGGTCGTGGTGGCCTCCACTTT
CASSLAPGRGGLHF
>TRBV25-1|many|TRBD2|TRBJ2-3
TGTGCCAGCAGGGAACCAGCGGGAGCCGCAGATACGCAGTATTTT
CASREPAGAADTQYF
>TRBV29-1|.|.|TRBJ2-7
TGCAGCGGGTCGGAGAGTTACGAGCAGTACTTC
CSGSESYEQYF
>TRBV10-3|many|TRBD1|TRBJ1-2
TGTGCCATCAGGGAGAAGCCGGGACAGGGCTATGGCTACACCTTC
CAIREKPGQGYGYTF
>TRBV5-4|few|TRBD2|TRBJ2-2
TGTGCCAGCAGCGCACCGGGACTAGCGGGAGCGCGGGACACCGGGGAGCTGTTTTTT
CASSAPGLAGARDTGELFF
>TRBV6-2/TRBV6-3|many|.|TRBJ1-5
TGTGCCAGCAGTACGGAAATCAGGAATCAGCCCCAGCATTTT
CASSTEIRNQPQHF
>TRBV20-1|once|.|TRBJ2-3
TGCAGTGCTAGAGATCGCGATACGCAGTATTTT
CSARDRDTQYF
>TRBV10-3|.|TRBD2|TRBJ2-2
TGTGCCATCAGCAAAGGGACTAGCGGGGAGCTGTTTTTT
CAISKGTSGELFF
>TRBV5-4|few|.|TRBJ1-1
TGTGCCAGCAGCTTGGCCCAGGCTAGGAACACTGAAGCTTTCTTT
CASSLAQARNTEAFF
>TRBV4-3|many|.|TRBJ1-2
TGCGCCAGCAGCCAAGACCGAGGATTTGGCTATGGCTACACCTTC
CASSQDRGFGYGYTF
>TRBV20-1|.|.|TRBJ2-2
TGCAGTGCTAGGGCCCCTGGCACCGGGGAGCTGTTTTTT
CSARAPGTGELFF
>TRBV2|many|TRBD1|TRBJ2-6
TGTGCCAGCACCGCCCAGGGGGCAGTCGACTCTGGGGCCAACGTCCTGACTTTC
CASTAQGAVDSGANVLTF
>TRBV20-1|many|TRBD1|TRBJ1-2
TGCAGTGCTACACACGGCCGGAGGACAGGGTCGGTAGCTAACTATGGCTACACCTTC
CSATHGRRTGSVANYGYTF
>TRBV6-1|few|.|TRBJ1-4
TGTGCCAGCGGGGAGGGGACCTCTAATGAAAAACTGTTTTTT
CASGEGTSNEKLFF
>TRBV20-1|.|TRBD2|TRBJ2-2
TGCAGTGCTAGACCCCCCAGCGGGGGGGACACCGGGGAGCTGTTTTTT
CSARPPSGGDTGELFF
>TRBV6-5|.|.|TRBJ2-5
TGTGCCAGCAGTTACGGGTTCGGGGATCGAGAGACCCAGTACTTC
CASSYGFGDRETQYF
>TRBV11-2|few|.|TRBJ2-2
TGTGCCAGCAGCCTCCGACAGGAATTAGGGTCCGGGGAGCTGTTTTTT
CASSLRQELGSGELFF
>TRBV10-2|.|.|TRBJ1-1
TGCGCCAGCAGGAAGAGATCTGTCAGGGGCGATCGACCAAGGGAGGCTATGAACACTGAAGCTTTCTTT
CASRKRSVRGDRPREAMNTEAFF
>TRBV19|many|TRBD2|TRBJ2-1
TGTGCCACCGAGAGCGGGATCTCCTACAATGAGCAGTTCTTC
CATESGISYNEQFF
>TRBV10-3|few|TRBD1|TRBJ1-1
TGTGCCAGCAGTTACGAACAGGGGACAGGGGTTTTGAACACTGAAGCTTTCTTT
CASSYEQGTGVLNTEAFF
>TRBV20-1|.|TRBD1|TRBJ2-2
TGCAGTGCAGTGACAGGGTCACAAACCGGGGAGCTGTTTTTT
CSAVTGSQTGELFF
>TRBV7-8|.|.|TRBJ2-2
TGTGCCAGCAGCTTAGGGCTCGGTTGGGACGGCGGGACGATCGGGGAGCTGTTTTTT
CASSLGLGWDGGTIGELFF
>TRBV6-5|.|.|TRBJ1-3
TGTGCCAGCACCCCGGACACCGCCTCTGGAAACACCATATATTTT
CASTPDTASGNTIYF
>TRBV4-1|many|.|TRBJ1-6
TGCGCCAGCAGCCAAGTTAGGGCACCCCTCCACTTT
CASSQVRAPLHF
>TRBV7-3|.|.|TRBJ2-1
TGTGCCAGCAGCCGTCACGAGCCCCCCTACAATGAGCAGTTCTTC
CASSRHEPPYNEQFF
>TRBV15|.|.|TRBJ2-6
TGTGCCACCAGTAGTATAGTCGGGCGCTCTGGGGCCAACGTCCTGACTTTC
CATSSIVGRSGANVLTF
>TRBV4-1|.|.|TRBJ1-1
TGCGCCAGCCGGACTCCAAGGGGGGCGGACACTGAAGCTTTCTTT
CASRTPRGADTEAFF
>TRBV10-3|once|.|TRBJ2-6
TGTGCCATCAGTGAGGTCGGCAGCGGAGGGGGGATCTACGTCCTGACTTTC
CAISEVGSGGGIYVLTF
>TRBV7-9|many|.|TRBJ1-2
TGTGCCAGCAGCCCGATGGACTATGGCTACACCTTC
CASSPMDYGYTF
>TRBV7-9|.|.|TRBJ1-1
TGTGCCAGCAGACGGGGTGTGAGCACTGAAGCTTTCTTT
CASRRGVSTEAFF
>TRBV11-1|many|TRBD1|TRBJ2-2
TGTGCCAGCAGCTTACCCGAGGGGACAGGGGGCGTCAATGAGGAGCTGTTTTTT
CASSLPEGTGGVNEELFF
>TRBV10-3|few|.|TRBJ1-4
TGTGCCATCAGTGAGGGACAAGATGCAACTAATGAAAAACTGTTTTTT
CAISEGQDATNEKLFF
>TRBV9|many|.|TRBJ1-1
TGTGCCAGCAGCGGGGGACGGGAGAACACTGAAGCTTTCTTT
CASSGGRENTEAFF
>TRBV7-2|many|TRBD2|TRBJ2-5
TGTGCCAGCAGTTGGACTAGCGGGTGGAATTCGGTCCAAGAGACCCAGTACTTC
CASSWTSGWNSVQETQYF
>TRBV7-9|many|.|TRBJ1-2
TGTGCCAGCAGCTCCTCCCCTCTAAACTATGGCTACACCTTC
CASSSSPLNYGYTF